Listed below are T cell receptor beta chains from one sample, sequenced in a study of T cell repertoires and HLA-DP antigens. The antigens these receptors bind are not known. Profiling relied on immunoSEQ multiplex PCR, and the TCRdb table lists in-frame clones only, not all of them. The sample lists about 89,000 clones, around 86% occurring once. The sequenced sample was CD4+ T cells from PBMCs. The source of these receptors is a man between 50 and 59 years old in good health and CMV-seronegative. Both conserved end residues are part of each CDR3. The D gene is left open where the match is weak. Clone size appears in some rows only: once, few, many, or a class for an expanded clone.

cdr3_nt: TGTGCCAGTACCGCACCTGGAAGCAATCAGCCCCAGCATTTT
cdr3_aa: CASTAPGSNQPQHF
j_call: TRBJ1-5
v_call: TRBV19
clone_size: .
d_call: .

cdr3_nt: TGTGCCAGCAGTTACCGGGAGCGGTACGAGCAGTACTTC
cdr3_aa: CASSYRERYEQYF
j_call: TRBJ2-7
v_call: TRBV6-5
clone_size: .
d_call: .

cdr3_nt: TGTGCCTGGAGTGTACAAATCGCCACGCGCAATCAGCCCCAGCATTTT
cdr3_aa: CAWSVQIATRNQPQHF
j_call: TRBJ1-5
v_call: TRBV30
clone_size: .
d_call: .

cdr3_nt: TGCGCCAGCAGCACCGGGACTAGCGGGAACTCCTACGAGCAGTACTTC
cdr3_aa: CASSTGTSGNSYEQYF
j_call: TRBJ2-7
v_call: TRBV4-3
clone_size: .
d_call: TRBD2

cdr3_nt: TGTGCCAGCAGCCAAGTAGGGTACCAAGAGACCCAGTACTTC
cdr3_aa: CASSQVGYQETQYF
j_call: TRBJ2-5
v_call: TRBV14
clone_size: .
d_call: .

cdr3_nt: TGTGCCAGTACAAAACAGGGGGGAACCGGGGAGCTGTTTTTT
cdr3_aa: CASTKQGGTGELFF
j_call: TRBJ2-2
v_call: TRBV19
clone_size: once
d_call: TRBD1

cdr3_nt: TGCGCCAGCAGAAGTCAGGCCAACTCTGGAAACACCATATATTTT
cdr3_aa: CASRSQANSGNTIYF
j_call: TRBJ1-3
v_call: TRBV5-1
clone_size: .
d_call: .

cdr3_nt: TGTGCCAGCAGTACCGGGGACTCTGGGGCCAACGTCCTGACTTTC
cdr3_aa: CASSTGDSGANVLTF
j_call: TRBJ2-6
v_call: TRBV6-5
clone_size: .
d_call: .

cdr3_nt: TGTGCCAGTAGTAGGGGATTAGCGGGGGGTCGAGAGACCCAGTACTTC
cdr3_aa: CASSRGLAGGRETQYF
j_call: TRBJ2-5
v_call: TRBV19
clone_size: .
d_call: TRBD2

cdr3_nt: TGTGCCAGCAGTTTCGGCGGGAGAGAGGATACGCAGTATTTT
cdr3_aa: CASSFGGREDTQYF
j_call: TRBJ2-3
v_call: TRBV28
clone_size: .
d_call: TRBD2

cdr3_nt: TGCGCCAGCAGTGCGTCGGGAGGGGCGTACGAGCAGTACTTC
cdr3_aa: CASSASGGAYEQYF
j_call: TRBJ2-7
v_call: TRBV10-1
clone_size: .
d_call: TRBD2

cdr3_nt: TGTGCCTGGAGTGTAGTCGGTACAGGGGGATACTTC
cdr3_aa: CAWSVVGTGGYF
j_call: TRBJ2-7
v_call: TRBV30
clone_size: .
d_call: TRBD1

cdr3_nt: TGTGCCAGCAGTGCACCAGGAGTCTACGAGCAGTACTTC
cdr3_aa: CASSAPGVYEQYF
j_call: TRBJ2-7
v_call: TRBV25-1
clone_size: .
d_call: .

cdr3_nt: TGTGCCAGCAGCCCGGGGACAGCCCTTTCTAACTATGGCTACACCTTC
cdr3_aa: CASSPGTALSNYGYTF
j_call: TRBJ1-2
v_call: TRBV7-2
clone_size: once
d_call: TRBD1

cdr3_nt: TGTGCCAGCAGCTTGTGGTCGGGAACCTTTATGAACACTGAAGCTTTCTTT
cdr3_aa: CASSLWSGTFMNTEAFF
j_call: TRBJ1-1
v_call: TRBV5-6
clone_size: .
d_call: .

cdr3_nt: TGTGCCAGCAGCGATCGGGGGAGCTCCTACAATGAGCAGTTCTTC
cdr3_aa: CASSDRGSSYNEQFF
j_call: TRBJ2-1
v_call: TRBV6-6
clone_size: few
d_call: .

cdr3_nt: TGTGCCAGCAGCGTAGCCGCGATCCAAGAGACCCAGTACTTC
cdr3_aa: CASSVAAIQETQYF
j_call: TRBJ2-5
v_call: TRBV9
clone_size: once
d_call: .

cdr3_nt: TGTGCTAGCAGCTTGCGGGAGGCCCCCTACAATGAGCAGTTCTTC
cdr3_aa: CASSLREAPYNEQFF
j_call: TRBJ2-1
v_call: TRBV7-7
clone_size: .
d_call: TRBD2

cdr3_nt: TGTGCCAGCAGCTTGCCCTCCCCAGGGGACTATGGCTACACCTTC
cdr3_aa: CASSLPSPGDYGYTF
j_call: TRBJ1-2
v_call: TRBV5-4
clone_size: .
d_call: .

cdr3_nt: TGCGCCAGCAGCTTGTCAGGACAGGAGTACAATGAGCAGTTCTTC
cdr3_aa: CASSLSGQEYNEQFF
j_call: TRBJ2-1
v_call: TRBV5-1
clone_size: few
d_call: TRBD1

cdr3_nt: TGTGCCAGCAGCTTCCGGAATCTCCCCTCTACATCCTACGAGCAGTACTTC
cdr3_aa: CASSFRNLPSTSYEQYF
j_call: TRBJ2-7
v_call: TRBV5-6
clone_size: .
d_call: .

cdr3_nt: TGTGCCAGCAGCCAATACGGACAGAACACAGATACGCAGTATTTT
cdr3_aa: CASSQYGQNTDTQYF
j_call: TRBJ2-3
v_call: TRBV4-2
clone_size: .
d_call: .

cdr3_nt: TGTGCCAGCATCGGAAGCTCCTACGAGCAGTACTTC
cdr3_aa: CASIGSSYEQYF
j_call: TRBJ2-7
v_call: TRBV28
clone_size: .
d_call: .

cdr3_nt: TGTGCCAGCAGGTGGCAGAACACCGGGGAGCTGTTTTTT
cdr3_aa: CASRWQNTGELFF
j_call: TRBJ2-2
v_call: TRBV5-8
clone_size: once
d_call: .

cdr3_nt: TGTGCCAGCCGCCCGGGACTAGCGGGGAGCACAGATACGCAGTATTTT
cdr3_aa: CASRPGLAGSTDTQYF
j_call: TRBJ2-3
v_call: TRBV2
clone_size: .
d_call: TRBD2

cdr3_nt: TGCGCCAGCAGCGGGAGTCCCGATACGCAGTATTTT
cdr3_aa: CASSGSPDTQYF
j_call: TRBJ2-3
v_call: TRBV10-1
clone_size: few
d_call: .

cdr3_nt: TGTGCCAGCAGCATTGATACCGGGCCGGGGGGCTACACCTTC
cdr3_aa: CASSIDTGPGGYTF
j_call: TRBJ1-2
v_call: TRBV5-4
clone_size: .
d_call: .

cdr3_nt: TGTGCCAGCAGCTTACTGGACAGTACAGGGGAGCGGCCCCAGCATTTT
cdr3_aa: CASSLLDSTGERPQHF
j_call: TRBJ1-5
v_call: TRBV7-9
clone_size: .
d_call: TRBD1

cdr3_nt: TGCGCCAGCAGCCAAAATAGCGGGAGAGGTGAAAATACGCAGTATTTT
cdr3_aa: CASSQNSGRGENTQYF
j_call: TRBJ2-3
v_call: TRBV5-1
clone_size: .
d_call: TRBD2

cdr3_nt: TGTGCCATCAGTGAGTTGGGCACAGATACGCAGTATTTT
cdr3_aa: CAISELGTDTQYF
j_call: TRBJ2-3
v_call: TRBV10-3
clone_size: .
d_call: .

cdr3_nt: TGTGCCAGCTCACCTGACGCAGGACGCAGAGGCTACACCTTC
cdr3_aa: CASSPDAGRRGYTF
j_call: TRBJ1-2
v_call: TRBV18
clone_size: .
d_call: .

cdr3_nt: TGTGCCAGCAGGGAACTAGCGGGAGGCGGGGAGCTGTTTTTT
cdr3_aa: CASRELAGGGELFF
j_call: TRBJ2-2
v_call: TRBV7-8
clone_size: .
d_call: TRBD2

cdr3_nt: TGTGCCAGCAGTTCCCGGGACTTTTCGAACACTGAAGCTTTCTTT
cdr3_aa: CASSSRDFSNTEAFF
j_call: TRBJ1-1
v_call: TRBV28
clone_size: .
d_call: .

cdr3_nt: TGTGCCAGCTCCCCTGGCCGGGACTATGGCTACACCTTC
cdr3_aa: CASSPGRDYGYTF
j_call: TRBJ1-2
v_call: TRBV6-1
clone_size: .
d_call: .

cdr3_nt: TGCGCCAGCAGCCGGGACAGGGGGCTGGTGGAACAGTACTTC
cdr3_aa: CASSRDRGLVEQYF
j_call: TRBJ2-7
v_call: TRBV5-1
clone_size: .
d_call: TRBD1

cdr3_nt: TGCGCCAGCAGCCAAGAACAGGGGCCCCTTAACTATGGCTACACCTTC
cdr3_aa: CASSQEQGPLNYGYTF
j_call: TRBJ1-2
v_call: TRBV4-1
clone_size: .
d_call: TRBD1

cdr3_nt: TGCGCCAGCAGCCCAACGGCGGGAGGGTTATACAATGAGCAGTTCTTC
cdr3_aa: CASSPTAGGLYNEQFF
j_call: TRBJ2-1
v_call: TRBV5-1
clone_size: .
d_call: TRBD2

cdr3_nt: TGTGCCAGCAGCCCTTTGGCGGGGCAACCCTCTGGTGAGCAGTTCTTC
cdr3_aa: CASSPLAGQPSGEQFF
j_call: TRBJ2-1
v_call: TRBV5-5
clone_size: .
d_call: .

cdr3_nt: TGTGCCTTAGACCTCTATGGCTACACCTTC
cdr3_aa: CALDLYGYTF
j_call: TRBJ1-2
v_call: TRBV30
clone_size: .
d_call: .

cdr3_nt: TGCGCCAGCAGCCAAGAAGCTGCAGGGAGGGATTCACCCCTCCACTTT
cdr3_aa: CASSQEAAGRDSPLHF
j_call: TRBJ1-6
v_call: TRBV4-1
clone_size: .
d_call: .

cdr3_nt: TGTGCCAGCAGCCTCACTAGCGGACAAGAGACCCAGTACTTC
cdr3_aa: CASSLTSGQETQYF
j_call: TRBJ2-5
v_call: TRBV7-2
clone_size: .
d_call: TRBD2

cdr3_nt: TGCGCCAGCAGCCTCGACAGGCGTAGCAATCAGCCCCAGCATTTT
cdr3_aa: CASSLDRRSNQPQHF
j_call: TRBJ1-5
v_call: TRBV5-1
clone_size: .
d_call: .

cdr3_nt: TGCGCCAGCAGCCAAGTAGGGGGCAGGGAAGGCTACACCTTC
cdr3_aa: CASSQVGGREGYTF
j_call: TRBJ1-2
v_call: TRBV4-3
clone_size: many
d_call: TRBD1

cdr3_nt: TGTGCCAGCAGAGTTACCGGGACTAGCGGGAGCTCCTACGAGCAGTACTTC
cdr3_aa: CASRVTGTSGSSYEQYF
j_call: TRBJ2-7
v_call: TRBV5-5
clone_size: once
d_call: TRBD2

cdr3_nt: TGTGCCAGCAGCTTAGCCCCGATGATTGGGACCCAGTACTTC
cdr3_aa: CASSLAPMIGTQYF
j_call: TRBJ2-5
v_call: TRBV7-8
clone_size: .
d_call: .

cdr3_nt: TGTGCCAGCAGTTTGCCCGGGACAGGCCTTCCTAGCACAGATACGCAGTATTTT
cdr3_aa: CASSLPGTGLPSTDTQYF
j_call: TRBJ2-3
v_call: TRBV5-4
clone_size: .
d_call: TRBD1

cdr3_nt: TGTGCCAGCAGCTTATGGGGGCGGGAGTACTACGAGCAGTACTTC
cdr3_aa: CASSLWGREYYEQYF
j_call: TRBJ2-7
v_call: TRBV7-9
clone_size: few
d_call: .

cdr3_nt: TGCAGTGCTAGAGAAAAATACGAGCAGTACTTC
cdr3_aa: CSAREKYEQYF
j_call: TRBJ2-7
v_call: TRBV20-1
clone_size: .
d_call: .

cdr3_nt: TGTGCCAGTAGTAGGACAGGGATCAGCAATCAGCCCCAGCATTTT
cdr3_aa: CASSRTGISNQPQHF
j_call: TRBJ1-5
v_call: TRBV19
clone_size: .
d_call: TRBD1

cdr3_nt: TGTGCCAGCAGCGGACTAGCGGGGAAAGAGACCCAGTACTTC
cdr3_aa: CASSGLAGKETQYF
j_call: TRBJ2-5
v_call: TRBV7-2
clone_size: once
d_call: TRBD2

cdr3_nt: TGTGCCAGCAGCGTAGGCGGGAGAACAGATACGCAGTATTTT
cdr3_aa: CASSVGGRTDTQYF
j_call: TRBJ2-3
v_call: TRBV9
clone_size: .
d_call: TRBD2